Here is one T cell receptor beta chain with its context. Its antigen is undetermined. The record originates from a study of T cell responses to AZD1222 COVID-19 vaccine. Study-wide findings and caveats: The sample set comprised mostly white British donors with more females, and clonal diversity was possibly underestimated.

Using immunoSEQ multiplex PCR, the repertoire was profiled, and TCRdb retains in-frame clones only, with some absent. The sample has some 150,000 clones, 89% seen once. This clonotype originated in an adult in good health. The material was peripheral blood, obtained on day 0 of AZD1222 vaccination.

CDR3 loop: CASSMGLYLPYNEQFF. CDR3 in DNA: TGTGCCAGTAGTATGGGGCTGTACCTGCCCTACAATGAGCAGTTCTTC. V gene TRBV19 combines with J gene TRBJ2-1; maybe TRBD1 (5 bases). V dropped 3 bases and J dropped 2 bases, with 14 bases sitting between them. CDR3 size: 16 residues. Germline CDR1 reads LNHDA; CDR2 reads SQIVND (reference sequence).